The entry below gives a single T cell receptor (beta chain) sequence along with its context. It lacks a known antigen. It has no much larger one-base neighbor in the sample; base qualities were not kept. This specimen belongs to a study of long-term antiretroviral therapy in people with HIV (dated by TCRdb to between 2021 and 2023). Describing the broader study: The earliest samples were collected about a decade before the 2015 WHO recommendation for immediate ART, when ART was typically delayed until CD4 counts fell. Among the 25 to 30 participants with HIV, eleven to twelve were female. A retrospective serial study tested whether changes in peripheral blood TRB repertoire composition and diversity were associated with ART initiation and durable HIV suppression. No cross-contamination during QIAcube processing was shown when test extractions of a monoclonal T-cell line were performed alongside 30 to 40 polyclonal samples. The cohort contributed 150 to 200 cryopreserved PBMC samples from fewer than 35 adults with confirmed HIV infection, collected serially over a mean of approximately 6 years (range 1-12).

Inclusion was restricted to participants for whom at least one PBMC sample before ART initiation and at least two post-ART samples were available. Treatment was received in the United States of America by all participants with HIV. Before DNA extraction, cryopreserved samples of roughly 0.85-10 million PBMC were thawed and washed. At the time of the earliest PBMC sample, participants with HIV were aged between roughly 20 and 55 years. Per participant, PBMC samples came from 1-4 timepoints prior to ART initiation and 2-8 timepoints following ART initiation, for a median of 7 samples. Serial HIV viral load, CD4+ T-cell count, ART history and demographic data were obtained for every participant. Using a Qiagen kit on a QIAcube, genomic DNA was extracted from unsorted PBMC, with samples processed in batches of 12. Results the study describes overall, beyond this receptor: Compared with controls, HIV repertoires had narrower CDR3 length ranges, and the network structure pointed to an antigen-experienced repertoire that shifted only slightly toward naive after ART. The repertoire was dominated across all time points by expanded TRB clones identified before ART initiation, although this dominance was seen to fluctuate and to decrease in many PLHIV after ART. Inferences about post-ART repertoire changes are limited because no data were available on ART adherence, viral resistance or therapy changes. The samples span the years 2004 to 2017, and the ART regimens used may be less effective than current regimens. Because pre-ART samples had limited cell numbers, profiling was done on unsorted PBMC rather than on sorted CD4+ and CD8+ T cells. Since PBMC availability was limited, sequencing covered only the TCR beta chain, with no alpha chain pairing. Starting ART was linked to a significant rise in TRB diversity, yet even with long-term ART the diversity remained significantly lower than in transplant donor controls.

The immunoSEQ hsTCRB v3.0 assay was used at survey level resolution to sequence the TRB variable region. A depth of roughly 40,000-50,000 T-cell genomes per sample was targeted for TRB sequencing. TRB libraries were pooled and sequenced on an Illumina MiSeq using a v3 150-cycle kit. On the study's bioinformatics: Repertoire analysis was run in R within a reproducible Nextflow workflow that covered QC, data transformation and analysis. LymphoSeq2, an R package for exploring AIRR-Seq data, was used to implement custom analyses. Four samples that yielded fewer than 5000 total TRB sequences were excluded, so that 200 or so HIV repertoires were analyzed. Among the approximately 180 retained HIV repertoires, approximately 59 were collected before ART initiation and around 130 after ART initiation. Repertoires were downsampled to 5000 TRB nucleotide sequences, with summary statistics averaged over 100 downsampling iterations. TRB sequences were retained for analysis only if CDR3 regions of at least seven amino acids were present. A Shannon entropy-derived clonality score and the Gini coefficient were used to measure diversity. In repertoire networks, the top 5000 CDR3 amino acid sequences were linked whenever an edit distance of one separated two sequences. For TRB CDR3 amino acid sequences, GLIPH2 was used to predict antigen specificity groups and MHC restriction. Known CMV, EBV, HIV or tissue antigen associations were flagged by matching CDR3 amino acid sequences against VDJdb and McPAS-TCR. Pre-ART, post-ART and control groups were compared with Wilcoxon signed-rank tests and Holm-Bonferroni correction. The table was pulled from immuneACCESS by TCRdb, which kept in-frame rearrangements only. Such tables lose some clones; where checked, under half of the loss comes from unresolved V genes, and the rest has no known cause. That table supplies the V and J calls and clone size; D and trimming were determined from the DNA. The sample yields some 19,000 clones; approximately 87% were counted once. 2.5% to 3.5% of the sample is held by the ten biggest clonotypes.

Reading the germline V gene gives CDR1 SNHLY and CDR2 FYNNEI. A distance of 6 bases separates the germline ends of V and J, which lose 9 bases and 1 base respectively. The CDR3, from cysteine to phenylalanine, totals 11 residues. Here the CDR3 DNA is all that survives: 33 bases in frame from base 1. The receptor was derived from a woman aged 50 to 60 with HIV. The V and J segments used are TRBV2 and TRBJ1-1; the D gene assignment is ambiguous. The specimen was unsorted PBMCs, collected just under 2.7 years after starting antiretroviral therapy. The sequenced DNA: TGTGCCAGAGAACGGAACACTGAAGCTTTCTTT. This sequence encodes CARERNTEAFF.